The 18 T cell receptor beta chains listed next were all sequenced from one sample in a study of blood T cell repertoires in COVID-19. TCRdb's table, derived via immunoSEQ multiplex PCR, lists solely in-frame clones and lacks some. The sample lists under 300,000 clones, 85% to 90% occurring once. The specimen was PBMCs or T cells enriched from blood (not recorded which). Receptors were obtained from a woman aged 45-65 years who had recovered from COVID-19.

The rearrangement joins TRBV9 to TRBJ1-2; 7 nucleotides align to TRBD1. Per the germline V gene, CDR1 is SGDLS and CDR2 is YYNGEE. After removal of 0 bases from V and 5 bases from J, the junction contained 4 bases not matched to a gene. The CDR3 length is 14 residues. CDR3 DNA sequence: TGTGCCAGCAGCGTAGGACAGGGAATTTATGGCTACACCTTC. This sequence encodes CASSVGQGIYGYTF.

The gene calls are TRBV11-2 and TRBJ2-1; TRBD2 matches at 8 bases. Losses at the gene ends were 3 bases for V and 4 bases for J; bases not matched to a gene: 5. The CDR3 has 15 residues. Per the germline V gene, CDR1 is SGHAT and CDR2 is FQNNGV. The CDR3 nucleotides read TGTGCCAGCAGCTTTTCTGGACTAGCATACAATGAGCAGTTCTTC. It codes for CASSFSGLAYNEQFF.

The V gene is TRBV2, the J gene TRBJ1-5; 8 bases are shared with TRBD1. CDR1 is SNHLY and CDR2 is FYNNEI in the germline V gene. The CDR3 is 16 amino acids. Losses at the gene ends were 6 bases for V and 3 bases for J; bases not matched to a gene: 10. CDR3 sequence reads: CASRTRGTGNNQPQHF. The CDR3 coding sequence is TGTGCCAGCAGAACGAGGGGGACAGGCAACAATCAGCCCCAGCATTTT. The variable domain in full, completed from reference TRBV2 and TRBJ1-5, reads EPEVTQTPSHQVTQMGQEVILRCVPISNHLYFYWYRQILGQKVEFLVSFYNNEISEKSEIFDDQFSVERPDGSNFTLKIRSTKLEDSAMYFCASRTRGTGNNQPQHFGDGTRLSIL.

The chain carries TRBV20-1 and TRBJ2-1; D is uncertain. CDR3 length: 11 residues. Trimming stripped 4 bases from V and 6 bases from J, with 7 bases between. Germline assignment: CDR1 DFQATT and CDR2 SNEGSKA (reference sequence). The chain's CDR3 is CSAKLSNEQFF. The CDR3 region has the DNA TGCAGTGCTAAGCTATCCAATGAGCAGTTCTTC.

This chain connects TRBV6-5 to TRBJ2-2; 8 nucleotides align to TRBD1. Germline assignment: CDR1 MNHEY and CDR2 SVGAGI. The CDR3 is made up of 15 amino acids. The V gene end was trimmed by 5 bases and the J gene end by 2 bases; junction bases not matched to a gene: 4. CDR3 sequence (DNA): TGTGCCAGCAGTCCGACAGGGGTAAACACCGGGGAGCTGTTTTTT. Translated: CASSPTGVNTGELFF.

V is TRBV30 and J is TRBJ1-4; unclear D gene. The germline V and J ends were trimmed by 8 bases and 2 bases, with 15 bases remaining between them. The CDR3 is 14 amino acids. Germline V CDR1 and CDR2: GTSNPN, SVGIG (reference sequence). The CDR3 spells CARSGKATNEKLFF. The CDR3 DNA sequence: TGTGCCCGCTCGGGGAAGGCGACTAATGAAAAACTGTTTTTT.

In nucleotides, the CDR3 is TGTGCCAGTAGCACAAGGGGAGTTCGAGGAGGGTATGGCTACACCTTC. Protein: CASSTRGVRGGYGYTF. The chain links TRBV19 to TRBJ1-2; TRBD1 is a possible D gene (5 bases). V shed 6 bases and J shed 5 bases, with 22 bases lying between them. This CDR3 has 16 amino acids. Germline assignment: CDR1 LNHDA and CDR2 SQIVND (reference sequence). Full variable domain (remainder filled in from reference TRBV19 and TRBJ1-2): DGGITQSPKYLFRKEGQNVTLSCEQNLNHDAMYWYRQDPGQGLRLIYYSQIVNDFQKGDIAEGYSVSREKKESFPLTVTSAQKNPTAFYLCASSTRGVRGGYGYTFGSGTRLTVV.

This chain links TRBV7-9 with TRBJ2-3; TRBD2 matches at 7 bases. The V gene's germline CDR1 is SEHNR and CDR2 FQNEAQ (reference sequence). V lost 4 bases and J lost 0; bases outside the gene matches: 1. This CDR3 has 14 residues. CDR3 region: CASSSGGSTDTQYF. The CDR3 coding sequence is TGTGCCAGCAGCTCGGGGGGAAGCACAGATACGCAGTATTTT. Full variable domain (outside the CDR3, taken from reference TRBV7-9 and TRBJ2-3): DTGVSQNPRHKITKRGQNVTFRCDPISEHNRLYWYRQTLGQGPEFLTYFQNEAQLEKSRLLSDRFSAERPKGSFSTLEIQRTEQGDSAMYLCASSSGGSTDTQYFGPGTRLTVL.

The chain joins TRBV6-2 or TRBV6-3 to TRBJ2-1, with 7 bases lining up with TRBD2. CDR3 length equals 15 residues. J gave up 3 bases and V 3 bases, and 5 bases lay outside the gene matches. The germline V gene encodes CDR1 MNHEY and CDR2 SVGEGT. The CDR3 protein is CASSYAGEGYNEQFF. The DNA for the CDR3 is TGTGCCAGCAGTTATGCGGGAGAAGGCTACAATGAGCAGTTCTTC.

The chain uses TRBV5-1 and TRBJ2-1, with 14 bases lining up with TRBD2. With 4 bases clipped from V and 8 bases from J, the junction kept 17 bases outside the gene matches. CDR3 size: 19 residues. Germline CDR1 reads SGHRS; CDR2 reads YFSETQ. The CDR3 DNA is TGCGCCAGCAGCCCCAGCTCCCGACTAGCGGGAGGGCCTTATGATGAGCAGTTCTTC. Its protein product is CASSPSSRLAGGPYDEQFF. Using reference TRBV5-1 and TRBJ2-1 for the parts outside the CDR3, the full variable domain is KAGVTQTPRYLIKTRGQQVTLSCSPISGHRSVSWYQQTPGQGLQFLFEYFSETQRNKGNFPGRFSGRQFSNSRSEMNVSTLELGDSALYLCASSPSSRLAGGPYDEQFFGPGTRLTVL.

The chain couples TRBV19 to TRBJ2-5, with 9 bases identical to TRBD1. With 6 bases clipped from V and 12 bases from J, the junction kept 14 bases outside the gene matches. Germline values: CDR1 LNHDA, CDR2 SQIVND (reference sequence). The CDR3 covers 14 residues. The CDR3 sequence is CASSTTGGVKEKYF. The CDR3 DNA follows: TGTGCCAGTAGCACCACAGGGGGCGTAAAGGAGAAGTACTTC.

CDR3 loop: CASSRDSDEQYF. The CDR3 DNA reads TGTGCCAGCAGCAGAGACAGTGACGAGCAGTACTTC. The rearrangement uses TRBV9 and TRBJ2-7; D may be TRBD1 (5 bases). Looked up from germline, CDR1 is SGDLS and CDR2 is YYNGEE. This CDR3 comprises 12 residues. Trimming cost V 4 bases and J 5 bases, with 10 bases left between them.

The CDR3 region is CASSALDNQPQHF. Written as DNA, the CDR3 is TGTGCCAGCAGTGCCCTCGACAACCAGCCCCAGCATTTT. J is TRBJ1-5 and V is TRBV27, with unresolved D. Germline V lookup: CDR1 MNHEY, CDR2 SMNVEV (reference sequence). CDR3 length: 13 amino acids. V gave up 5 bases and J gave up 7 bases, with 12 bases separating them.

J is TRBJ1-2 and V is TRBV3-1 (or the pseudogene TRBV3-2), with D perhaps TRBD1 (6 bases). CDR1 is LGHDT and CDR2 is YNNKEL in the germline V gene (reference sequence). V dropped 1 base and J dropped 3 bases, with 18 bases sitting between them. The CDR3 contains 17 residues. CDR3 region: CASSQAAGARVDYGYTF. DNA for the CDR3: TGTGCCAGCAGCCAAGCTGCGGGGGCGAGGGTAGACTATGGCTACACCTTC.

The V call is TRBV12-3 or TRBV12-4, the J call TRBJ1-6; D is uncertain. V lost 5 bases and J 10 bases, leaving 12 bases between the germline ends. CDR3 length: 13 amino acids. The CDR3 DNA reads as TGTGCCAGCAGTCCGCAAAGCAACTCACCCCTCCACTTT. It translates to CASSPQSNSPLHF.

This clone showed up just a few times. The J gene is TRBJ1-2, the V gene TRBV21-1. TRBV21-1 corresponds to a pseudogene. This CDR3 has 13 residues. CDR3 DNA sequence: TGTGCCAGCGGGGACTTATCTAACTATGGCTACACCTTC. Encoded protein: CASGDLSNYGYTF.

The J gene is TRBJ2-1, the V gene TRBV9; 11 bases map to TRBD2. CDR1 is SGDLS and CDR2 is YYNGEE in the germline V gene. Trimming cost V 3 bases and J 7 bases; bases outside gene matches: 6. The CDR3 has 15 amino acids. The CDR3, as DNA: TGTGCCAGCAGCGCACTTAGCGGGAGGGAAAATGAGCAGTTCTTC. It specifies CASSALSGRENEQFF.

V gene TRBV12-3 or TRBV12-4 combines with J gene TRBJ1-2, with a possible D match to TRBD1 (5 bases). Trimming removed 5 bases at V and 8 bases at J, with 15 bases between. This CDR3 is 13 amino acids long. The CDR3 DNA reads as TGTGCCAGCAGTCTAGGCCAGGGTTTAGGCTACACCTTC. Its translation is CASSLGQGLGYTF.